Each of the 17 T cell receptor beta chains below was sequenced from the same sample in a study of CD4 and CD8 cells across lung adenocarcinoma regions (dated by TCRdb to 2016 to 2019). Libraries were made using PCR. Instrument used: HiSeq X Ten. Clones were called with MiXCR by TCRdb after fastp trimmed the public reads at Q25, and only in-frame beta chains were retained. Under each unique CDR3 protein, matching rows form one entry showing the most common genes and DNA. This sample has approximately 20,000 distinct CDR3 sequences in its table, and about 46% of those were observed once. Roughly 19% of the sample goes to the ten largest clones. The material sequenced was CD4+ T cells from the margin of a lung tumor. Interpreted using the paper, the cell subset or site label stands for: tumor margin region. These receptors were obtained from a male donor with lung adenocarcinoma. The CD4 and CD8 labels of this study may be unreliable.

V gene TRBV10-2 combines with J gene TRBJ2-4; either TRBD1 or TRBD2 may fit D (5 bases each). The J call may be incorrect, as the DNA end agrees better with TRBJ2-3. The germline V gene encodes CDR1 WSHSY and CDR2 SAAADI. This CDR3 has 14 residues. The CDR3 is CASRGLGAENMQYF. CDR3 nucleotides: TGCGCCAGCAGGGGGCTGGGAGCCGAAAACATGCAGTATTTT.

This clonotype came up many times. This CDR3 is CASSPLGHAASTDTQYF. CDR3 bases: TGTGCCAGCAGCCCCCTGGGACACGCGGCTAGCACAGATACGCAGTATTTT. This chain joins TRBV27 and TRBJ2-3, with D perhaps TRBD1 (6 bases). V dropped 6 bases and J dropped 0 bases, with 19 bases sitting between them. CDR3 length: 17 amino acids. Germline V gives CDR1 MNHEY, CDR2 SMNVEV (reference sequence).

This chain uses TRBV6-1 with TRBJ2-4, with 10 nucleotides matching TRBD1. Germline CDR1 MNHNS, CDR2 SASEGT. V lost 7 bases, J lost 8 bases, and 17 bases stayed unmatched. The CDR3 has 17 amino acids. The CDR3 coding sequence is TGTGCCAGCAAGAGACAGGGGGCTACCTTTACCACAGACATTCAGTACTTC. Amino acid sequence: CASKRQGATFTTDIQYF.

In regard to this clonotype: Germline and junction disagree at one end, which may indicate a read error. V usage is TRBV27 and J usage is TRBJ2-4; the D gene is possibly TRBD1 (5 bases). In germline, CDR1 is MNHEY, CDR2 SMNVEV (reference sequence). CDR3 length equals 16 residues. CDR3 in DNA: TGTGCCAGCAGTGTAATGGGGCTGCGAGCCAAAAATACGCAGTATTTC. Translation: CASSVMGLRAKNTQYF.

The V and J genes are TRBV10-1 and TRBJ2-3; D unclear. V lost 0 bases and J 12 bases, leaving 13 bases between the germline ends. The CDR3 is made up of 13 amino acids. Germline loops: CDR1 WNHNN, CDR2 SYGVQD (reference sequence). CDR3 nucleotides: TGCGCCAGCAGTGAGTCCTCGGCGCACACTCAGTATTTT. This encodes CASSESSAHTQYF.

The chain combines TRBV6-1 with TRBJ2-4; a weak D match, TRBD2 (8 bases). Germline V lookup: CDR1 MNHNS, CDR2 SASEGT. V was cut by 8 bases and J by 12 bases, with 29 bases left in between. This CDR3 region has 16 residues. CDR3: CASRAKGAGGENTQYF. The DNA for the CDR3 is TGTGCCAGCCGTGCCAAGGGGGCGGGAGGCGAAAATACTCAGTACTTC.

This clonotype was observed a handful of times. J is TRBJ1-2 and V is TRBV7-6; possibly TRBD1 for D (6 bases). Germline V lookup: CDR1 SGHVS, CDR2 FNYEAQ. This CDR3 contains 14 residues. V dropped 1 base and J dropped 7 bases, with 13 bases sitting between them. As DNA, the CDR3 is TGTGCCAGCAGCTTAGGTACGGGGGCTGGTGGCTACACCTTC. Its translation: CASSLGTGAGGYTF.

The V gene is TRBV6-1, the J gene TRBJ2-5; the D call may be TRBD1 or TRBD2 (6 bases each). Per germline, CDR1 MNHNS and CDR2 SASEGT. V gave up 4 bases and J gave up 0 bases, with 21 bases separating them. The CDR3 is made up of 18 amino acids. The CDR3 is CASSVRGRAPCDQETQYF. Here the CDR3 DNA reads TGTGCCAGCAGTGTCCGGGGGCGTGCCCCCTGTGACCAAGAGACCCAGTACTTC.

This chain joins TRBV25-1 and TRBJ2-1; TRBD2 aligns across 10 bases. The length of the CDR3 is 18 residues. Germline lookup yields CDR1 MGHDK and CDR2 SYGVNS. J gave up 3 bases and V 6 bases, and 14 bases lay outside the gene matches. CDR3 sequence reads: CASSLPAGLAGVYNEQFF. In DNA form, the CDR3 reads TGTGCCAGCAGCCTTCCTGCCGGGCTAGCGGGAGTCTACAATGAGCAGTTCTTC.

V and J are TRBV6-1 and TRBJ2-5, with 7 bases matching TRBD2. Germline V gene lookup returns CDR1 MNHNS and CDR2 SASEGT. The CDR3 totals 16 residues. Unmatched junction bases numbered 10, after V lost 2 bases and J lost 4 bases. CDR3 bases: TGTGCCAGCAGTGAACTCAGCGGGATTCAATCAGAGACCCAGTACTTC. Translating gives CASSELSGIQSETQYF.

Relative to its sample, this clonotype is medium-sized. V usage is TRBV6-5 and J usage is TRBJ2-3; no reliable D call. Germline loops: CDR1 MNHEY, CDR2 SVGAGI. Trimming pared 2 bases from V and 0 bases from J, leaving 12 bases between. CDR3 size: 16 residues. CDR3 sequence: CASSYVPSTSTDTQYF. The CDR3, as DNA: TGTGCCAGCAGTTACGTACCGTCTACTAGCACAGATACGCAGTATTTT.

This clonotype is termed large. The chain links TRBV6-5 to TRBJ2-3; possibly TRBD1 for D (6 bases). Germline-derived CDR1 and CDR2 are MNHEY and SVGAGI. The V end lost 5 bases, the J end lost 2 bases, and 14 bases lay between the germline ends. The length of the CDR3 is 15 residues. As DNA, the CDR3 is TGTGCCAGCAGTCACAGGGAAGGGCACACAGATACGCAGTATTTT. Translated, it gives CASSHREGHTDTQYF.

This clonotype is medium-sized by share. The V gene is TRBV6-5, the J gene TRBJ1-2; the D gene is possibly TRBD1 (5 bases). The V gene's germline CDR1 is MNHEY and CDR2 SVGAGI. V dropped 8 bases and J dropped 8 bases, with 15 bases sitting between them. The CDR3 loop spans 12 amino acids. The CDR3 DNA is TGTGCCAGCCTCCTAGTGGGGCTCGGCTACACCTTC. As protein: CASLLVGLGYTF.

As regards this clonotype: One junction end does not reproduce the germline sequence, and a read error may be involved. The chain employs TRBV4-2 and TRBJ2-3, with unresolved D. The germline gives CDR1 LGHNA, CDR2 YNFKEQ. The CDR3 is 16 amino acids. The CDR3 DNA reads TGTGCCAGCAGCCAAGACGGGCCGACCGCCAAAGATACGCAGTATTTC. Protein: CASSQDGPTAKDTQYF.

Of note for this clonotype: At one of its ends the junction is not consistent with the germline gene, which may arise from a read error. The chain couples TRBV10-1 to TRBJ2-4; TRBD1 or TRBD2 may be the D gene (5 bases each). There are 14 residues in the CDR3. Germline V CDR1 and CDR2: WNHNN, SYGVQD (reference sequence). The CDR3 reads CASSDWGPKDTQYF. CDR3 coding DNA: TGCGCCAGCAGTGATTGGGGACCCAAAGATACTCAGTACTTT.

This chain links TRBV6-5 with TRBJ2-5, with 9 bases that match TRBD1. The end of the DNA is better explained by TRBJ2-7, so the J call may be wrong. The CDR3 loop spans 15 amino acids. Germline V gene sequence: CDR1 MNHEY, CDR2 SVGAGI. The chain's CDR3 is CASSYSPGQGSEQYF. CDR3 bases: TGTGCCAGCAGTTACTCACCGGGACAGGGATCCGAGCAGTACTTC.

The CDR3 here is CAGSADGAGTDTQYF. The CDR3 DNA reads as TGCGCAGGAAGCGCAGATGGGGCCGGCACAGATACGCAGTATTTT. This chain links TRBV4-1 with TRBJ2-3, with D perhaps matching TRBD1 (5 bases). The CDR3 runs 15 residues. Germline loops: CDR1 MGHRA, CDR2 YSYEKL.